This T cell receptor (beta chain) was profiled in a study of shared clonotypes between healthy human individuals. Notes on the study in general: Generally, naive subsets came out with larger estimated richness than memory subsets. Roughly 4.6% of naive CD4 clonotypes were common to four donors.

Data came from immunoSEQ multiplex PCR; TCRdb stores just in-frame clones and leaves some out. The sample records more than 2 million clones, approximately 95% being singletons. For this clone: The antigen remains unidentified.

V was clipped by 4 bases and J by 10 bases; unmatched bases: 13. Germline V gene lookup returns CDR1 SGHNT and CDR2 YYREEE (reference sequence). The CDR3 extends over 14 amino acids. Caucasian adults residing in Nashville, Tennessee made up all the donors. Researchers partitioned CD4+ cells into CD45RA+ naive and CD45RA-negative memory subsets. The sample taken for sequencing was naive CD4+ T cells sorted from blood. The subset denotes: CD45RA+ positively selected. The chain joins TRBV5-4 to TRBJ1-2, with 7 positions matching TRBD1. This sequence was found in a man younger than 30 in good health. CDR3 loop: CASSDAQGPVAYTF. The CDR3 coding sequence is TGTGCCAGCAGCGACGCACAGGGGCCAGTAGCCTACACCTTC.